This is a list of T cell receptor beta chains from one sample in a study of PD-1 blockade in classical Hodgkin lymphoma. The table came from immunoSEQ multiplex PCR; TCRdb's copy has only in-frame clones and leaves some out. Among 40,000 to 45,000 clones listed, more than 70% were seen once. The sample was peripheral blood mononuclear cells (PBMCs), taken at baseline. The receptors shown here come from a human donor with classical Hodgkin lymphoma. CDR3s include the opening cysteine and the closing phenylalanine or tryptophan. The order of the fields is clone size, V gene, J gene, D gene, CDR3 protein, CDR3 DNA. The D gene is left open where the match is weak. Not all rows give a size; the values are once, few, many and, for expanded clones, a class.

clone_size: .; v_call: TRBV28; j_call: TRBJ2-7; d_call: TRBD1; cdr3_aa: CASSSYHRGEDEQYF; cdr3_nt: TGTGCCAGCAGTTCGTATCACAGGGGAGAGGACGAGCAGTACTTC
clone_size: few; v_call: TRBV30; j_call: TRBJ1-6; d_call: .; cdr3_aa: CAWGPWGVNSPLHF; cdr3_nt: TGTGCCTGGGGACCCTGGGGTGTAAATTCACCCCTCCACTTT
clone_size: .; v_call: TRBV5-6; j_call: TRBJ2-1; d_call: TRBD2; cdr3_aa: CASSPTSGRGNSYNEQFF; cdr3_nt: TGTGCCAGCAGCCCGACTAGCGGGAGGGGAAACTCCTACAATGAGCAGTTCTTC
clone_size: .; v_call: TRBV28; j_call: TRBJ1-4; d_call: .; cdr3_aa: CASSHQTGPVEKLFF; cdr3_nt: TGTGCCAGCAGTCATCAAACAGGGCCCGTTGAAAAACTGTTTTTT
clone_size: .; v_call: TRBV18; j_call: TRBJ1-2; d_call: TRBD1; cdr3_aa: CASSPGQGASTGYTF; cdr3_nt: TGTGCCAGCTCACCAGGTCAGGGGGCTAGTACTGGCTACACCTTC
clone_size: .; v_call: TRBV29-1; j_call: TRBJ1-3; d_call: .; cdr3_aa: CSAALQGSSGNTIYF; cdr3_nt: TGCAGCGCCGCACTTCAGGGATCCTCTGGAAACACCATATATTTT
clone_size: .; v_call: TRBV18; j_call: TRBJ2-1; d_call: TRBD1; cdr3_aa: CALRGLDNEQFF; cdr3_nt: TGTGCCCTTAGGGGGCTAGACAATGAGCAGTTCTTC
clone_size: .; v_call: TRBV19; j_call: TRBJ2-1; d_call: TRBD2; cdr3_aa: CASSPLTSAYNEQFF; cdr3_nt: TGTGCCAGTTCTCCCTTGACTAGCGCCTACAATGAGCAGTTCTTC
clone_size: .; v_call: TRBV6-5; j_call: TRBJ2-7; d_call: TRBD2; cdr3_aa: CASSLSLSGLEQYF; cdr3_nt: TGTGCCAGCAGTTTATCACTTAGCGGGCTCGAGCAGTACTTC
clone_size: once; v_call: TRBV2; j_call: TRBJ2-7; d_call: .; cdr3_aa: CASRSQGPYEQYF; cdr3_nt: TGTGCCAGCAGGTCCCAGGGACCCTACGAGCAGTACTTC
clone_size: .; v_call: TRBV7-2; j_call: TRBJ2-5; d_call: .; cdr3_aa: CASSAVEGQETQYF; cdr3_nt: TGTGCCAGCAGCGCCGTCGAGGGCCAAGAGACCCAGTACTTC
clone_size: .; v_call: TRBV7-6; j_call: TRBJ1-5; d_call: .; cdr3_aa: CASSLNSGVNQPQHF; cdr3_nt: TGTGCCAGCAGCTTAAATTCAGGGGTGAATCAGCCCCAGCATTTT
clone_size: .; v_call: TRBV25-1; j_call: TRBJ1-4; d_call: .; cdr3_aa: CASSLRPGGPEELFF; cdr3_nt: TGTGCCAGCAGTCTCCGCCCTGGGGGTCCTGAAGAGCTGTTTTTT
clone_size: few; v_call: TRBV29-1; j_call: TRBJ1-2; d_call: .; cdr3_aa: CSVSSPAGGANYGYTF; cdr3_nt: TGCAGCGTAAGCTCGCCCGCCGGCGGGGCTAACTATGGCTACACCTTC
clone_size: .; v_call: TRBV7-9; j_call: TRBJ1-1; d_call: TRBD1; cdr3_aa: CASSTQGAGTEAFF; cdr3_nt: TGTGCCAGCAGCACGCAGGGGGCCGGCACTGAAGCTTTCTTT
clone_size: .; v_call: TRBV28; j_call: TRBJ2-5; d_call: TRBD1; cdr3_aa: CASSEPGTEDQETQYF; cdr3_nt: TGTGCCAGCAGCGAACCGGGGACAGAAGACCAAGAGACCCAGTACTTC
clone_size: once; v_call: TRBV6-1; j_call: TRBJ1-5; d_call: .; cdr3_aa: CASSANPQTANQPQHF; cdr3_nt: TGTGCCAGCAGTGCAAACCCTCAGACAGCGAATCAGCCCCAGCATTTT
clone_size: .; v_call: TRBV6-5; j_call: TRBJ2-7; d_call: TRBD2; cdr3_aa: CASSTPLAPTEQYF; cdr3_nt: TGTGCCAGCAGTACACCACTAGCGCCTACGGAGCAGTACTTC
clone_size: .; v_call: TRBV7-2; j_call: TRBJ2-1; d_call: .; cdr3_aa: CASSLAGFSEQFF; cdr3_nt: TGTGCCAGCAGCTTAGCGGGGTTCTCTGAGCAGTTCTTC
clone_size: .; v_call: TRBV7-3; j_call: TRBJ2-1; d_call: .; cdr3_aa: CASSLRGSSYNEQFF; cdr3_nt: TGTGCCAGCAGCTTAAGAGGGAGCTCCTACAATGAGCAGTTCTTC
clone_size: .; v_call: TRBV7-2; j_call: TRBJ1-1; d_call: .; cdr3_aa: CASSLNRARVVMNTEAFF; cdr3_nt: TGTGCCAGCAGCTTAAACAGGGCCAGGGTTGTTATGAACACTGAAGCTTTCTTT